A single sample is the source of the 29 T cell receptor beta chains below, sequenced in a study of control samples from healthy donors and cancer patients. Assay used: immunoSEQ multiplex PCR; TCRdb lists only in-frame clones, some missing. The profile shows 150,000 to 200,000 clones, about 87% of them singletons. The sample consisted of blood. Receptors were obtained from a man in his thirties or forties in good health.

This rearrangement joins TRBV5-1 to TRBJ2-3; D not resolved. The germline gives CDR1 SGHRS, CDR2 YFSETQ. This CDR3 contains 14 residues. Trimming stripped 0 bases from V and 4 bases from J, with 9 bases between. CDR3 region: CASSLATVSDTQYF. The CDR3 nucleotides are TGCGCCAGCAGCTTGGCCACAGTCTCAGATACGCAGTATTTT.

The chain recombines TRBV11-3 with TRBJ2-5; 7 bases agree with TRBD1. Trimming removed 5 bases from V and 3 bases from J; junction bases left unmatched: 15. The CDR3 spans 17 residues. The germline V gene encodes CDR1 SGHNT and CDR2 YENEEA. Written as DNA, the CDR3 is TGTGCCAGCAGCAAAAGTAGGGGGCTATGGTTAAAAGAGACCCAGTACTTC. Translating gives CASSKSRGLWLKETQYF.

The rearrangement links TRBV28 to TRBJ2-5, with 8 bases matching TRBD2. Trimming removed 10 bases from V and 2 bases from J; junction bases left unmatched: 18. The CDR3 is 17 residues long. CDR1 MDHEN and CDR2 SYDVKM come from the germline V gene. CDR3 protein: CATTSGREGLAQETQYF. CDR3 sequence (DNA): TGTGCCACTACGAGTGGTCGGGAAGGACTAGCTCAAGAGACCCAGTACTTC.

CDR3 DNA: TGTGCCAGCAGTGGGCAGGCGGCCGGGACTAGCGGTCGGTATACGCAGTATTTT. Protein product: CASSGQAAGTSGRYTQYF. The chain combines TRBV2 with TRBJ2-3; TRBD2 matches at 11 bases. Germline V gene lookup returns CDR1 SNHLY and CDR2 FYNNEI. This CDR3 has 18 amino acids. Unmatched junction bases numbered 16, after V lost 4 bases and J lost 7 bases.

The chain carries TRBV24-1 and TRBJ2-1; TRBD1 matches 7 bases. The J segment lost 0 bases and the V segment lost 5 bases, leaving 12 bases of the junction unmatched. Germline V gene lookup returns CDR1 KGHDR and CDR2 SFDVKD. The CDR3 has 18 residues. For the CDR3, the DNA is TGTGCCACCAGTGTGACAGGGCGACCCACAAGCTCCTACAATGAGCAGTTCTTC. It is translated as CATSVTGRPTSSYNEQFF.

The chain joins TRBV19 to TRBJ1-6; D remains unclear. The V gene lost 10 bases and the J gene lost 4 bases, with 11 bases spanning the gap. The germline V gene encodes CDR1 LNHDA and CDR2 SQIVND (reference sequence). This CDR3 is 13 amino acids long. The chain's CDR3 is CATADGYNSPLHF. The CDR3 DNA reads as TGTGCCACCGCGGACGGTTATAATTCACCCCTCCACTTT.

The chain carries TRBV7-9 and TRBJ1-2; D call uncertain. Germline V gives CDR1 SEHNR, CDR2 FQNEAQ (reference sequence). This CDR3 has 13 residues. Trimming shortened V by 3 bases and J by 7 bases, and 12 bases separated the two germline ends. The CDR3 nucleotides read TGTGCCAGCAGCTTTTCGAGTGGGCCTGGCTACACCTTC. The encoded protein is CASSFSSGPGYTF.

The CDR3 DNA sequence: TGTGCCAGCAGCCCACGGACTCGCCGGGAGACCCAGTACTTC. Translation gives CASSPRTRRETQYF. J is TRBJ2-5 and V is TRBV11-1; perhaps TRBD2 as D (5 bases). V was shortened by 5 bases and J by 5 bases, with 15 bases between the two germline ends. Per germline, CDR1 SGHAT and CDR2 FQDESV (reference sequence). The CDR3 has 14 amino acids.

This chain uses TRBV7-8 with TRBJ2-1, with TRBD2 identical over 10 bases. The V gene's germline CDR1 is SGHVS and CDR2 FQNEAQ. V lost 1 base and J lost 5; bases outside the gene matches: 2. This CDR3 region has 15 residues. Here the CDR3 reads CASSLVGLADNEQFF. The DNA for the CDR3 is TGTGCCAGCAGCTTAGTTGGACTAGCGGACAATGAGCAGTTCTTC.

CDR3 residues: CASSPAVRQMEETQYF. The CDR3 nucleotides are TGTGCCAGCAGCCCCGCGGTACGGCAGATGGAAGAGACCCAGTACTTC. This chain links TRBV7-9 with TRBJ2-5, with no clear D. Trimming left V 5 bases short and J 3 bases short, with 19 bases between. Germline CDR1 and CDR2: SEHNR and FQNEAQ (reference sequence). This CDR3 has 16 residues.

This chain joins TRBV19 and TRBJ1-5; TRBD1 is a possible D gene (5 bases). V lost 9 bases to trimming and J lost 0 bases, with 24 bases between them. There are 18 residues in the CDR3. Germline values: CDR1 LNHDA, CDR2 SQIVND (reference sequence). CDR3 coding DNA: TGTGCCAGGGGGGGGATGGGATTTAGCAGTTATAGCAATCAGCCCCAGCATTTT. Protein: CARGGMGFSSYSNQPQHF.

CDR3 in amino acids: CASSGPGGNEQFF. CDR3 coding DNA: TGTGCCAGCAGTGGACCGGGTGGGAATGAGCAGTTCTTC. The rearrangement links TRBV12-3 or TRBV12-4 to TRBJ2-1; D is undetermined. Trimming removed 5 bases from V and 7 bases from J, with 12 bases in between. The CDR3 consists of 13 residues.

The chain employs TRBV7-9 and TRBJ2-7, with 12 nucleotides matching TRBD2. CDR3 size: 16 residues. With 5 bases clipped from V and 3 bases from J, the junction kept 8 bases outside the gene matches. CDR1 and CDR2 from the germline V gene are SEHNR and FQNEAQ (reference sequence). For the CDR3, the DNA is TGTGCCAGCAGCCGACGCGGACTAGCGGGAAACTACGAGCAGTACTTC. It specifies CASSRRGLAGNYEQYF.

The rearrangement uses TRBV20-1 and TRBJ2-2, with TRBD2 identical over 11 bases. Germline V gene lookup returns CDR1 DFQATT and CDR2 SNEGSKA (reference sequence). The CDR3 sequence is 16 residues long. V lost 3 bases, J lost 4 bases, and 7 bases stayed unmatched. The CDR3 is CSASSSGGRITGELFF. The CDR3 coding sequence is TGCAGTGCTAGTTCTAGCGGGGGGCGTATCACCGGGGAGCTGTTTTTT.

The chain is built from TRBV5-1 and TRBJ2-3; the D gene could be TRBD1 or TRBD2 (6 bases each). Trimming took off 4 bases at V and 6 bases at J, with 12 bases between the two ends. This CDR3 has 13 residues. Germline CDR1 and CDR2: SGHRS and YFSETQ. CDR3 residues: CASSATGADTQYF. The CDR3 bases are TGCGCCAGCAGCGCCACGGGGGCGGATACGCAGTATTTT.

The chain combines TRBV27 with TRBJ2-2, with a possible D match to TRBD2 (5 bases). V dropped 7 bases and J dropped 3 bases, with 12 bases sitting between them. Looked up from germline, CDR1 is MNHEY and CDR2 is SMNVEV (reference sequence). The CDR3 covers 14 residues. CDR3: CASTAGIYTGELFF. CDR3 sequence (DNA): TGTGCCAGCACGGCCGGGATCTACACCGGGGAGCTGTTTTTT.

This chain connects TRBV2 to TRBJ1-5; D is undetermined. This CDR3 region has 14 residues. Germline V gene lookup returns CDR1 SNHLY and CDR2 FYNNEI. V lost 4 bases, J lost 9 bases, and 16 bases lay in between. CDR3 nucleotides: TGTGCCAGCAGTGCGCGTGAACAATCAGGGCCCCAGCATTTT. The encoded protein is CASSAREQSGPQHF. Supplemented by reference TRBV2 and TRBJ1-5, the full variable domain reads EPEVTQTPSHQVTQMGQEVILRCVPISNHLYFYWYRQILGQKVEFLVSFYNNEISEKSEIFDDQFSVERPDGSNFTLKIRSTKLEDSAMYFCASSAREQSGPQHFGDGTRLSIL.

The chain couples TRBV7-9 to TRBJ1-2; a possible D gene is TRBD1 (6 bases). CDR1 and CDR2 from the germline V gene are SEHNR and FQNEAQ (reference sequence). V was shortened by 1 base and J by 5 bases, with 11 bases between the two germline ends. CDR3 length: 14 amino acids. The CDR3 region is CASSLGQGMYGYTF. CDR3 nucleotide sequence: TGTGCCAGCAGCTTAGGTCAGGGGATGTATGGCTACACCTTC.

The CDR3 loop reads CASSPWGRGLYNEQFF. Written as DNA, the CDR3 is TGTGCCAGCAGCCCTTGGGGGCGGGGATTATACAATGAGCAGTTCTTC. The genes are TRBV9 and TRBJ2-1; D possibly uses TRBD1 or TRBD2 (6 bases each). In germline, CDR1 is SGDLS, CDR2 YYNGEE. Trimming removed 4 bases from V and 4 bases from J, with 18 bases in between. The CDR3 spans 16 residues.

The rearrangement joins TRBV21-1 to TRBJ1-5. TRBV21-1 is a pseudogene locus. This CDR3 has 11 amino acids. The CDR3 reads CASCPVWSQHF. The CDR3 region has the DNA TGTGCCAGCTGCCCCGTTTGGTCCCAGCATTTT.

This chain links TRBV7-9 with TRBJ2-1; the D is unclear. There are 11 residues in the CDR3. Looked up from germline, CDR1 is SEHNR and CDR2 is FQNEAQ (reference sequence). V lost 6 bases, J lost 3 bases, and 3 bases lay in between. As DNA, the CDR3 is TGTGCCAGCAGGGACTACAATGAGCAGTTCTTC. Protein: CASRDYNEQFF.

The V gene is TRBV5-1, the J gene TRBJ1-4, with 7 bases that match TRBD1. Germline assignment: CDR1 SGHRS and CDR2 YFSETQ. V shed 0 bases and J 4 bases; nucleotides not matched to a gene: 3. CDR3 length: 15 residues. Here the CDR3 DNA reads TGCGCCAGCAGCTTGGACGGGACAGTTAATGAAAAACTGTTTTTT. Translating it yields CASSLDGTVNEKLFF.

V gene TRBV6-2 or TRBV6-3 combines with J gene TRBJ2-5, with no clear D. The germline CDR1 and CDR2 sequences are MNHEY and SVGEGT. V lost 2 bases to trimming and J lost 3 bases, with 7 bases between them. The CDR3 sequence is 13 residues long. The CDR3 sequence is CASSYILKETQYF. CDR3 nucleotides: TGTGCCAGCAGTTACATACTTAAAGAGACCCAGTACTTC.

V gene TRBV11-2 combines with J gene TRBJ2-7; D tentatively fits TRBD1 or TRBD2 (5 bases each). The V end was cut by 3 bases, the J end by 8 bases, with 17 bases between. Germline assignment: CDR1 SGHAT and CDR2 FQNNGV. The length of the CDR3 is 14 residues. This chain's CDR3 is CASSLSGTGEQQYF. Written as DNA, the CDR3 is TGTGCCAGCAGCTTGTCAGGGACGGGCGAGCAGCAGTACTTC.

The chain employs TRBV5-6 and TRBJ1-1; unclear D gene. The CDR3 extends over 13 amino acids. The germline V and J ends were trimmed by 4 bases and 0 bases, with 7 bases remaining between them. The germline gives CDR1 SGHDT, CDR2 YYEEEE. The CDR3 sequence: CASSAGVNTEAFF. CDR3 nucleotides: TGTGCCAGCAGCGCCGGTGTGAACACTGAAGCTTTCTTT.

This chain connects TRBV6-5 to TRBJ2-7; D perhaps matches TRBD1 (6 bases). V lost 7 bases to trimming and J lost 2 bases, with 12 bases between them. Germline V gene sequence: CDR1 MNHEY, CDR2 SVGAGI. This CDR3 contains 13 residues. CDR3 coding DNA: TGTGCCAGCACCCTGGACAGCCCCTACGAGCAGTACTTC. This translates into CASTLDSPYEQYF.

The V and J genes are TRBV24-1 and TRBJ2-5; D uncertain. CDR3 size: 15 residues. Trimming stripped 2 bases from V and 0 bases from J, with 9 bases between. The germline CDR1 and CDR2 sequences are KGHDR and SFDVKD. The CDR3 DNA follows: TGTGCCACCAGTGATTACACAAGGGACCAAGAGACCCAGTACTTC. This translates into CATSDYTRDQETQYF.

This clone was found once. The CDR3, as DNA: TGTGCCAGCAGTGATAGGGCAGGGGGCAATCAGCCCCAGCATTTT. This encodes CASSDRAGGNQPQHF. J is TRBJ1-5 and V is TRBV2, with D possibly matching TRBD1 (6 bases). The CDR3 sequence is 15 residues long. Germline V gene data show CDR1 as SNHLY and CDR2 as FYNNEI. V lost 3 bases and J lost 2, with 11 bases in between.

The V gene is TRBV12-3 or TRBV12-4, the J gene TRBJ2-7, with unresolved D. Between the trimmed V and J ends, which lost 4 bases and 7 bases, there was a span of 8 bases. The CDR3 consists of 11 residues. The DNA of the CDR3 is TGTGCCAGCAGTTATCAAGCGGAGCAGTACTTC. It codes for CASSYQAEQYF.